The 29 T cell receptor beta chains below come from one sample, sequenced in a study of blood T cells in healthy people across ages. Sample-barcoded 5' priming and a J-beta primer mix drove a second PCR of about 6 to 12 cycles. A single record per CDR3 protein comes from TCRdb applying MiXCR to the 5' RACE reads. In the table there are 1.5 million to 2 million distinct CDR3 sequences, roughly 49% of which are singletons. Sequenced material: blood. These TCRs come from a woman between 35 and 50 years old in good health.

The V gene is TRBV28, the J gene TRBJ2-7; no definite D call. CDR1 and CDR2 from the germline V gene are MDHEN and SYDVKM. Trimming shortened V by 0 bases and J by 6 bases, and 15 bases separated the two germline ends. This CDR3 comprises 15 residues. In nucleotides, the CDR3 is TGTGCCAGCAGTTTATGGGGTTTGGGTGGTAGCGAGCAGTACTTC. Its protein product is CASSLWGLGGSEQYF.

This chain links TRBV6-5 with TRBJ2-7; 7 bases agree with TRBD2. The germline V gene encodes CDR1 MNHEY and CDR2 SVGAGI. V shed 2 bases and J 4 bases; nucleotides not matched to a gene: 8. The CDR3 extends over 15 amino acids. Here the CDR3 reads CASSYLGLAEYEQYF. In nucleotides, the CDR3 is TGTGCCAGCAGTTACCTAGGTCTAGCGGAATACGAGCAGTACTTC.

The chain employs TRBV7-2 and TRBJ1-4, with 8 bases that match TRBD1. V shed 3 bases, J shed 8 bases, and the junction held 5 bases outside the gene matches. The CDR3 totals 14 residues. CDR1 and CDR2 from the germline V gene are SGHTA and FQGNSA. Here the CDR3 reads CASSFDRGGEKLFF. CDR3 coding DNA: TGTGCCAGCAGCTTCGACAGGGGTGGCGAAAAACTGTTTTTT.

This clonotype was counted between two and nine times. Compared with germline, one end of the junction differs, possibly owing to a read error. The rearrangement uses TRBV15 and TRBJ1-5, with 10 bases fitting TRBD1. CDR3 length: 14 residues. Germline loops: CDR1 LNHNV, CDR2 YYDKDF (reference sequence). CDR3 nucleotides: TGTGCCACCAGTCCGACAGGGGGCAACCAGCCCCAGCATTTT. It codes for CATSPTGGNQPQHF.

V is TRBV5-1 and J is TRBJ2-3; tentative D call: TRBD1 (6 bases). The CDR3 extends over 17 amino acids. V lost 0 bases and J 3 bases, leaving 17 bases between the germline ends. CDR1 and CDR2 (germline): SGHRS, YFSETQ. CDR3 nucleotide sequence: TGCGCCAGCAGCTTGGCACAGGGCAATGTGCAGACAGATACGCAGTATTTT. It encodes CASSLAQGNVQTDTQYF.

CDR3 DNA: TGTGCCAGCAGTCCGGGACAGAGACACAATCAGCCCCAGCATTTT. This gives the protein CASSPGQRHNQPQHF. The rearrangement links TRBV12-3 or TRBV12-4 to TRBJ1-5, with 7 nucleotides matching TRBD1. Trimming removed 5 bases from V and 3 bases from J; junction bases left unmatched: 7. The CDR3 length is 15 residues.

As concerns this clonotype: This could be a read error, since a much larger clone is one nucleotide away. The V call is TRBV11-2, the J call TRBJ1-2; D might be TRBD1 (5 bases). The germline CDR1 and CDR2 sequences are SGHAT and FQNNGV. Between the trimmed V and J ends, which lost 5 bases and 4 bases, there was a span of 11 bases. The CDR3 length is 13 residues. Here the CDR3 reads CASSQGRFYGYTF. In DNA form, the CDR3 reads TGTGCCAGCAGCCAGGGACGGTTCTATGGCTACACCTTC.

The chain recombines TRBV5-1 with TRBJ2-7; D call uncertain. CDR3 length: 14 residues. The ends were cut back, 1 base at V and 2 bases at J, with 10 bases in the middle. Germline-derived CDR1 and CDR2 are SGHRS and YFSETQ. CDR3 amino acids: CASSLITAAYEQYF. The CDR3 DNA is TGCGCCAGCAGCTTGATTACGGCCGCCTACGAGCAGTACTTC.

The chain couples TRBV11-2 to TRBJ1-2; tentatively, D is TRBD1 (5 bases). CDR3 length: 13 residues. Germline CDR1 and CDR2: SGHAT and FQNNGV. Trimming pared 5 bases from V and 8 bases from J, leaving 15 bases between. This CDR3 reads CASSPRGNEGYTF. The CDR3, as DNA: TGTGCCAGCAGCCCACGGGGCAACGAGGGCTACACCTTC.

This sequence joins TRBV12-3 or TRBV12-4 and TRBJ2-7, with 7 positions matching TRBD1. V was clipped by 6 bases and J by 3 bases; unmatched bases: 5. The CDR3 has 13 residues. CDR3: CASRTAGGYEQYF. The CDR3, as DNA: TGTGCCAGCAGGACGGCAGGGGGCTACGAGCAGTACTTC.

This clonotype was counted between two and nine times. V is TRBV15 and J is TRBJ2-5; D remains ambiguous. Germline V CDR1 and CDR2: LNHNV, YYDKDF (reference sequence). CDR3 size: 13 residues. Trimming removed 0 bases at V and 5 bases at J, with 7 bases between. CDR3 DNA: TGTGCCACCAGCAGAGATCCATCGGAGACCCAGTACTTC. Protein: CATSRDPSETQYF.

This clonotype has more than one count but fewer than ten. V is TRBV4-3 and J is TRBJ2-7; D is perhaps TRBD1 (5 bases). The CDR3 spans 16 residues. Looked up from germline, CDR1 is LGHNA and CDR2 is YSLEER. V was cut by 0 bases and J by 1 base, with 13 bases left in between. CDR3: CASSQDIQTASYEQYF. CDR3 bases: TGCGCCAGCAGCCAAGATATCCAGACAGCGTCCTACGAGCAGTACTTC.

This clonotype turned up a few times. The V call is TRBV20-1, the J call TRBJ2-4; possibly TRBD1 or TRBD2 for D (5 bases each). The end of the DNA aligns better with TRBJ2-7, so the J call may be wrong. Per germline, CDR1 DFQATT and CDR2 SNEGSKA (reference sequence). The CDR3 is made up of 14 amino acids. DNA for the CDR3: TGCAGTGCTGCGAAAGCCGGGACCCCCTACGAGCAGTACTTC. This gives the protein CSAAKAGTPYEQYF.

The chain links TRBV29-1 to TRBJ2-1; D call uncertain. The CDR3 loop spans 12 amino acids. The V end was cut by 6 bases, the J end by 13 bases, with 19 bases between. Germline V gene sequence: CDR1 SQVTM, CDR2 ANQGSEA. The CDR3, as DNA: TGCAGCGTAGAGAGGTATGAGGAGACCCAGTTCTTC. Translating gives CSVERYEETQFF.

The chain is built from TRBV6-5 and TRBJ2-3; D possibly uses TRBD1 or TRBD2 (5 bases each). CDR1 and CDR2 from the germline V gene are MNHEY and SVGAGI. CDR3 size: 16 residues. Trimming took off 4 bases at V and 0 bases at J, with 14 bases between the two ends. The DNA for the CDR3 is TGTGCCAGCAGTTCCTCGGGACGTCCAAGCACAGATACGCAGTATTTT. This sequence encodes CASSSSGRPSTDTQYF.

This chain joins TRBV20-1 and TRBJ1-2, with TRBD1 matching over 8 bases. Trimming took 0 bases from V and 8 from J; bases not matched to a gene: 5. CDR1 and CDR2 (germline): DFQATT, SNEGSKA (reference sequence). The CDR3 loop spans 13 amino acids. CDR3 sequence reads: CSARDLRDRGYTF. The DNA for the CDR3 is TGCAGTGCTAGAGATCTAAGGGACAGGGGCTACACCTTC.

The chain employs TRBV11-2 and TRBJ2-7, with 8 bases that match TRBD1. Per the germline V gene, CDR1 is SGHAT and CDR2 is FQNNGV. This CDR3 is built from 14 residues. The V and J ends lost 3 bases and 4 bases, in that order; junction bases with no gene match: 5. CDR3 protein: CASSFQDRVYEQYF. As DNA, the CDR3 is TGTGCCAGCAGCTTCCAGGACAGGGTTTACGAGCAGTACTTC. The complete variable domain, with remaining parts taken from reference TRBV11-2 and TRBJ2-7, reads EAGVAQSPRYKIIEKRQSVAFWCNPISGHATLYWYQQILGQGPKLLIQFQNNGVVDDSQLPKDRFSAERLKGVDSTLKIQPAKLEDSAVYLCASSFQDRVYEQYFGPGTRLTVT.

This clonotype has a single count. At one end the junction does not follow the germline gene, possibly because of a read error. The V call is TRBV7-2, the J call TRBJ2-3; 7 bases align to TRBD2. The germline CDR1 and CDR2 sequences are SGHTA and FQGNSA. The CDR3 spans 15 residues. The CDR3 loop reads CASSFSGFSTDTRYF. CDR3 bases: TGTGCCAGCAGCTTTAGCGGGTTCTCCACAGATACGCGGTATTTT.

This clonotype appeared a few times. Here the CDR3 reads CASSYRALNEQFF. DNA for the CDR3: TGTGCCAGCAGTTATCGGGCGCTCAATGAGCAGTTCTTC. This rearrangement joins TRBV6-2 or TRBV6-3 to TRBJ2-1, with D uncertain. The germline V gene encodes CDR1 MNHEY and CDR2 SVGEGT. The CDR3 has 13 residues. V shed 3 bases and J shed 6 bases, with 9 bases lying between them.

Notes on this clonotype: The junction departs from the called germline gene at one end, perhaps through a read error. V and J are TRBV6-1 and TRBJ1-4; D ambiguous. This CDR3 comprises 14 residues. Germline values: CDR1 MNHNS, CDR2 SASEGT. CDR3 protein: CASTERRGNEKLFF. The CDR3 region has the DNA TGTGCCAGCACTGAAAGAAGAGGGAATGAAAAACTGTTTTTT.

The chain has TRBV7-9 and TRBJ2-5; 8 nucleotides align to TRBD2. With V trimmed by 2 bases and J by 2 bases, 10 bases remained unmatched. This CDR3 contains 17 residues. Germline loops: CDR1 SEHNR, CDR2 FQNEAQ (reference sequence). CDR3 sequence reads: CASSLRMSGGLQETQYF. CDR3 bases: TGTGCCAGCAGCTTACGTATGAGCGGGGGCCTACAAGAGACCCAGTACTTC.

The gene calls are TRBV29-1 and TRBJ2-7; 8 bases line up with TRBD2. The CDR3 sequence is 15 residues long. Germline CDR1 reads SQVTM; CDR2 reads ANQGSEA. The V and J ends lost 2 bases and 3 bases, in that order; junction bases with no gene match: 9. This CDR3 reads CSVELLERGSYEQYF. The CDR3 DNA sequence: TGCAGCGTTGAACTGTTGGAGCGGGGGAGCTACGAGCAGTACTTC.

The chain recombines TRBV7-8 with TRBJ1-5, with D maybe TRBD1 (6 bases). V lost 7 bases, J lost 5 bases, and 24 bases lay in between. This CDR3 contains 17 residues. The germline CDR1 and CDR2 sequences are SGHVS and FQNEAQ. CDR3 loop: CASTGEGGPTLDQPQHF. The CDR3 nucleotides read TGTGCCAGCACCGGGGAGGGGGGCCCTACCCTAGATCAGCCCCAGCATTTT. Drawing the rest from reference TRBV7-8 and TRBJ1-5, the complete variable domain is GAGVSQSPRYKVAKRGQDVALRCDPISGHVSLFWYQQALGQGPEFLTYFQNEAQLDKSGLPSDRFFAERPEGSVSTLKIQRTQQEDSAVYLCASTGEGGPTLDQPQHFGDGTRLSIL.

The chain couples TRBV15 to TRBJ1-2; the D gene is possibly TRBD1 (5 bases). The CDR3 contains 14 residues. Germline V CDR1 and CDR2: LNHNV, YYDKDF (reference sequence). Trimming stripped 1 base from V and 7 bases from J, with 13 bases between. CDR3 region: CATSRAGQVVGYTF. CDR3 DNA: TGTGCCACCAGCAGAGCGGGGCAAGTCGTTGGCTACACCTTC.

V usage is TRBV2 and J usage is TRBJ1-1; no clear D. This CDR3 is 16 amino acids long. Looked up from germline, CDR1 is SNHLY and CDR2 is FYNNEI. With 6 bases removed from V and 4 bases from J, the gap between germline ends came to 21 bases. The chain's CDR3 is CASRTYRAPVGTEAFF. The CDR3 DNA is TGTGCCAGCAGGACTTACCGAGCCCCGGTGGGCACTGAAGCTTTCTTT.

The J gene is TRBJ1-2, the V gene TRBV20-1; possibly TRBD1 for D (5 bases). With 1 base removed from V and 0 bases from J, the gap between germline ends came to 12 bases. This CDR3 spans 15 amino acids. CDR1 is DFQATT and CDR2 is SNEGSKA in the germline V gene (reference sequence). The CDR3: CSARVSTASNYGYTF. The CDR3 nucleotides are TGCAGTGCTAGAGTATCGACAGCCTCTAACTATGGCTACACCTTC.

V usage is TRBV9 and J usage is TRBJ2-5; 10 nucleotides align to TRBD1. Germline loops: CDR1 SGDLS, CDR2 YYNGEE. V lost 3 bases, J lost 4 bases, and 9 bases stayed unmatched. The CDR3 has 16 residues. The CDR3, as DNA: TGTGCCAGCAGCGAGGGACAGGGGTTTGCTGGAGAGACCCAGTACTTC. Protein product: CASSEGQGFAGETQYF. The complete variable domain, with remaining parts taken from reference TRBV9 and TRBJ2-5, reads DSGVTQTPKHLITATGQRVTLRCSPRSGDLSVYWYQQSLDQGLQFLIQYYNGEERAKGNILERFSAQQFPDLHSELNLSSLELGDSALYFCASSEGQGFAGETQYFGPGTRLLVL.

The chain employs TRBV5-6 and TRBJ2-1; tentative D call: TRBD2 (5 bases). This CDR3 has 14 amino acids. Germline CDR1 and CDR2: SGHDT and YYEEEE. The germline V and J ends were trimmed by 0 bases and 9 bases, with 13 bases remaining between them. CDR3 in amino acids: CASSLATGVGEQFF. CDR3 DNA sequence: TGTGCCAGCAGCTTGGCCACCGGGGTGGGTGAGCAGTTCTTC.

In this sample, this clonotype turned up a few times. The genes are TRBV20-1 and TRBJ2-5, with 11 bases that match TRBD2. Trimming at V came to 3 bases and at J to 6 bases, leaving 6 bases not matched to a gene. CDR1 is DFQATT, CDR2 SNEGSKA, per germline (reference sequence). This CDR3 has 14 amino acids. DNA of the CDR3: TGCAGTGCTAGTAGCACTAGCGGGGGAAAGACCCAGTACTTC. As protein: CSASSTSGGKTQYF.